The present T cell receptor beta chain was sequenced within a study of CD8+ T cells in alopecia areata. Findings and caveats of the study: Possibly because of HLA-related factors, TCR sharing was less clear across patients than in mice.

Notes on this clone: What it binds is not known.

Investigators isolated RNA and reverse transcribed it into cDNA to act as the sequencing template. Sequenced by immunoSEQ multiplex PCR; TCRdb stores in-frame clones only, minus some. The data show approximately 130,000 clones, around 50% seen once. The germline V gene encodes CDR1 MNHEY and CDR2 SMNVEV (reference sequence). The CDR3 is 15 amino acids. V lost 0 bases, J lost 5 bases, and 11 bases lay in between. Sequenced: NKG2D-low CD8+ T cells sorted from blood. J is TRBJ1-5 and V is TRBV27; TRBD1 is a possible D gene (5 bases). The sequence derives from a human donor with alopecia areata. The CDR3 DNA reads TGTGCCAGCAGTTTATCTGGGGGGAGTGATCAGCCCCAGCATTTT. Encoded protein: CASSLSGGSDQPQHF.